One sample yielded the 11 T cell receptor beta chains listed below, sequenced in a study of T cells after yellow fever vaccination. TCRdb re-derived calls from the 5' RACE reads in MiXCR, one entry per CDR3 protein. There are a few hundred thousand distinct CDR3 sequences in the sample; around 6.8% occur only once, and 15% to 20% lies in the top ten. The sample consisted of PBMCs, taken around 45 days after the first yellow fever vaccination. These receptors originate from a man younger than 30 who received the YFV17D yellow fever vaccine.

The chain combines TRBV2 with TRBJ1-6, with a weak D call TRBD1 (6 bases). Germline V gives CDR1 SNHLY, CDR2 FYNNEI. This CDR3 is 13 amino acids long. The V gene lost 7 bases and the J gene lost 7 bases, with 11 bases spanning the gap. For the CDR3, the DNA is TGTGCCAGCACACAGGGTGTGAATTCACCCCTCCACTTT. This sequence encodes CASTQGVNSPLHF.

This clonotype was detected only a few times. An end of the junction differs from the germline gene, which may be a read error. The rearrangement joins TRBV29-1 to TRBJ1-2; D may be TRBD1 (5 bases). The CDR3 is made up of 11 amino acids. Germline CDR1 reads SQVTM; CDR2 reads ANQGSEA. CDR3 sequence: CSVEDIRLQAF. The CDR3 DNA is TGCAGCGTTGAAGATATTCGGTTACAGGCCTTC.

This clonotype was seen at least ten times. The chain is built from TRBV20-1 and TRBJ2-1; possible D gene TRBD1, 7 bases. The germline CDR1 and CDR2 sequences are DFQATT and SNEGSKA (reference sequence). The length of the CDR3 is 16 residues. Trimming stripped 3 bases from V and 1 base from J, with 16 bases between. CDR3 residues: CSASPETGRSYNEQFF. As DNA, the CDR3 is TGCAGTGCTAGCCCCGAGACAGGGAGGTCCTACAATGAGCAGTTCTTC.

This chain connects TRBV5-4 to TRBJ2-5; a weak D match, TRBD1 (7 bases). The CDR3 consists of 14 residues. Germline V gene data show CDR1 as SGHNT and CDR2 as YYREEE (reference sequence). Trimming stripped 0 bases from V and 5 bases from J, with 11 bases between. CDR3 coding DNA: TGTGCCAGCAGCTTGGATGCAGGGGGGGAGACCCAGTACTTC. Protein sequence: CASSLDAGGETQYF.

This clonotype was detected only a few times. The rearrangement joins TRBV5-1 to TRBJ1-5; no clear D. V was pared by 0 bases and J by 0 bases, with 7 bases between. CDR3 length: 15 residues. In germline, CDR1 is SGHRS, CDR2 YFSETQ. The CDR3 DNA follows: TGCGCCAGCAGCTTGGACTGGGGTAGCAATCAGCCCCAGCATTTT. Translated: CASSLDWGSNQPQHF.

The chain couples TRBV7-2 to TRBJ2-2; D is perhaps TRBD2 (6 bases). The V end lost 5 bases, the J end lost 7 bases, and 17 bases lay between the germline ends. The CDR3 is 15 residues long. Germline CDR1 reads SGHTA; CDR2 reads FQGNSA. CDR3 sequence (DNA): TGTGCCAGCAGCCCCCGTCCCTCGCGGGGCGGGGAGCTGTTTTTT. Residues: CASSPRPSRGGELFF.

This clonotype was counted a few times. The V call is TRBV15, the J call TRBJ1-5; 8 nucleotides match TRBD1. The ends lost 5 bases at V and 5 bases at J; junction bases unmatched: 8. The CDR3 is 15 residues long. The germline V gene has CDR1 LNHNV and CDR2 YYDKDF (reference sequence). The CDR3 region is CATSVRDRIDQPQHF. The CDR3 DNA sequence: TGTGCCACCAGCGTCCGGGACAGGATCGATCAGCCCCAGCATTTT.

This clonotype was counted ten times or more. The chain has TRBV12-3 or TRBV12-4 and TRBJ1-1, with D possibly being TRBD1 (5 bases). This CDR3 comprises 11 residues. The germline V and J ends were trimmed by 8 bases and 3 bases, with 7 bases remaining between them. CDR3 sequence: CASQGYTEAFF. CDR3 nucleotide sequence: TGTGCCAGCCAGGGATACACTGAAGCTTTCTTT.

The chain links TRBV7-2 to TRBJ1-6, with TRBD1 matching over 9 bases. Unmatched junction bases numbered 4, after V lost 4 bases and J lost 6 bases. Germline V lookup: CDR1 SGHTA, CDR2 FQGNSA. CDR3 size: 15 residues. The CDR3 protein is CASSSTGGSNSPLHF. The CDR3 DNA sequence: TGTGCCAGCAGCTCGACAGGGGGAAGTAATTCACCCCTCCACTTT.

The CDR3 DNA sequence: TGTGCCAGCAGCTTCGGCGCGGGGGCACCCTACGAGCAGTACGTC. Amino acids: CASSFGAGAPYEQYV. The chain carries TRBV7-9 and TRBJ2-7; possibly TRBD2 for D (7 bases). CDR1 SEHNR and CDR2 FQNEAQ come from the germline V gene (reference sequence). The CDR3 length is 15 residues. Trimming took off 3 bases at V and 2 bases at J, with 14 bases between the two ends.

This clonotype turned up a few times. The chain employs TRBV12-3 or TRBV12-4 and TRBJ2-7, with D perhaps being TRBD1 or TRBD2 (5 bases each). This CDR3 has 13 amino acids. Trimming pared 5 bases from V and 3 bases from J, leaving 11 bases between. CDR3 DNA: TGTGCCAGCAGTCTGGGGGATTACTACGAGCAGTACGTC. Its translation is CASSLGDYYEQYV.